Included here is one T cell receptor (beta chain) sequence, with context. Its target is not known. This record belongs to a study of cytomegalovirus exposure and HLA in healthy donors. Study in general: A later analysis reported the same platform for the 95 to 150 validation repertoires and the 666 first-cohort repertoires.

Deletions cut 3 bases from V and 6 bases from J, with 17 bases between. Germline V CDR1 and CDR2: MDHEN, SYDVKM. The CDR3 is 15 residues long. Only in-frame clones appear in the TCRdb table, and some are missing; sequencing was by immunoSEQ multiplex PCR. Among approximately 73,000 clones listed, about 95% were seen once. The study, taken as a whole, reports: The classifier reportedly diagnosed cytomegalovirus status with high sensitivity and specificity. Rarity marked most TCR sequences, yet some public TCRs occurred in many donors.

Sequencing used PBMCs. The V gene is TRBV28, the J gene TRBJ1-2; D possibly corresponds to TRBD1 (6 bases). The TCR originated in a man between 18 and 29 years old in good health and CMV-seronegative. This chain's CDR3 is CASSFPIGGGNGYTF. The CDR3 coding sequence is TGTGCCAGCAGTTTCCCCATAGGGGGAGGGAATGGCTACACCTTC.